The 29 T cell receptor beta chains presented below share a single source sample, sequenced in a study of CD8 T cells in ankylosing spondylitis. Points from the study as a whole: Among TCR beta sequences, a motif of eight or nine highly homologous variants appeared characteristic of ankylosing spondylitis blood.

No antigen has been identified for these receptors. TCRdb ran MiXCR on the 5' RACE reads and lists one entry per CDR3 protein. The sample includes roughly 470,000 distinct CDR3 sequences, 26% of them seen just once. The sample comprised blood, either unsorted or a sorted T cell fraction (not recorded which). Receptor source: a male donor with ankylosing spondylitis.

This chain joins TRBV24-1 and TRBJ1-5, with D possibly being TRBD1 (5 bases). Trimming left V 5 bases short and J 5 bases short, with 18 bases between. CDR1 and CDR2 (germline): KGHDR, SFDVKD. CDR3 length: 16 residues. CDR3 amino acids: CATSASPREGDQPQHF. The CDR3 nucleotides read TGTGCCACCAGTGCCTCTCCCAGGGAGGGTGATCAGCCCCAGCATTTT.

The chain recombines TRBV25-1 with TRBJ2-5; D unclear. V was pared by 6 bases and J by 2 bases, with 10 bases between. The germline gives CDR1 MGHDK, CDR2 SYGVNS. The CDR3 length is 13 residues. The CDR3 loop reads CASSSTPQETQYF. Here the CDR3 DNA reads TGTGCCAGCAGCTCCACCCCGCAAGAGACCCAGTACTTC. The variable domain in full, with the rest retrieved from reference TRBV25-1 and TRBJ2-5, is EADIYQTPRYLVIGTGKKITLECSQTMGHDKMYWYQQDPGMELHLIHYSYGVNSTEKGDLSSESTVSRIRTEHFPLTLESARPSHTSQYLCASSSTPQETQYFGPGTRLLVL.

This clonotype was counted between two and nine times. This chain uses TRBV7-2 with TRBJ2-1; no clear D gene. CDR1 is SGHTA and CDR2 is FQGNSA in the germline V gene. CDR3 length: 16 residues. Trimming removed 3 bases at V and 5 bases at J, with 17 bases between. The CDR3 sequence is CASSFRDTSLNNEQFF. CDR3 sequence (DNA): TGTGCCAGCAGCTTTAGGGATACCTCTCTAAACAATGAGCAGTTCTTC.

With respect to this clonotype: The junction does not match germline at one end; this may be a read error. The V and J genes are TRBV3-1 and TRBJ1-1; the D gene is possibly TRBD1 (5 bases). CDR3 length: 15 amino acids. Germline values: CDR1 LGHDT, CDR2 YNNKEL (reference sequence). CDR3 coding DNA: TGTGCCAGCAGCCTTCGGGGCCTCGGCGGCACTGAAGTTTTCTTT. Its translation: CASSLRGLGGTEVFF.

This clonotype occurred a few times. The V call is TRBV3-1, the J call TRBJ2-7; TRBD2 aligns across 8 bases. The CDR3 totals 15 residues. The trim removed 0 bases at V and 6 bases at J, leaving 7 bases unmatched. CDR1 LGHDT and CDR2 YNNKEL come from the germline V gene (reference sequence). For the CDR3, the DNA is TGTGCCAGCAGCCAAGATGCCCGACTAGCGAGCGAGCAGTACGTC. Protein: CASSQDARLASEQYV.

The genes are TRBV18 and TRBJ2-3; D gene unclear. The CDR3 covers 15 residues. V gave up 0 bases and J gave up 0 bases, with 7 bases separating them. Germline-derived CDR1 and CDR2 are KGHSH and LQKENI. This chain's CDR3 is CASSPPRPSTDTQYF. In nucleotides, the CDR3 is TGTGCCAGCTCACCACCGCGTCCTAGCACAGATACGCAGTATTTT. Full variable domain (outside the CDR3, taken from reference TRBV18 and TRBJ2-3): NAGVMQNPRHLVRRRGQEARLRCSPMKGHSHVYWYRQLPEEGLKFMVYLQKENIIDESGMPKERFSAEFPKEGPSILRIQQVVRGDSAAYFCASSPPRPSTDTQYFGPGTRLTVL.

Only a few counts were recorded for this clonotype. The genes are TRBV5-1 and TRBJ1-5, with a possible D match to TRBD1 (5 bases). The CDR3 totals 15 residues. V gave up 5 bases and J gave up 6 bases, with 18 bases separating them. The germline gives CDR1 SGHRS, CDR2 YFSETQ. The CDR3 loop is CASSPAVGGGQPQHF. For the CDR3, the DNA is TGCGCCAGCAGTCCAGCCGTGGGGGGGGGTCAGCCCCAGCATTTT.

This clonotype came up a few times. V and J are TRBV5-6 and TRBJ2-1, with D maybe TRBD1 (6 bases). Per germline, CDR1 SGHDT and CDR2 YYEEEE. This CDR3 region has 13 residues. V was cut by 6 bases and J by 3 bases, with 10 bases left in between. For the CDR3, the DNA is TGTGCCAGCATCCGGGACAACTACAATGAGCAGTTCTTC. It is translated as CASIRDNYNEQFF.

The V gene is TRBV7-9, the J gene TRBJ2-2; TRBD1 is a possible D gene (5 bases). The germline V and J ends were trimmed by 8 bases and 7 bases, with 23 bases remaining between them. Looked up from germline, CDR1 is SEHNR and CDR2 is FQNEAQ (reference sequence). CDR3 length: 16 residues. The CDR3 DNA follows: TGTGCCAGCCGAGTAAAAGGGGTCTCTTCCTACGGGGAGCTGTTTTTT. This encodes CASRVKGVSSYGELFF.

The chain uses TRBV20-1 and TRBJ2-3; no firm D call. Germline CDR1 DFQATT, CDR2 SNEGSKA (reference sequence). Trimming cost V 4 bases and J 0 bases, with 17 bases left between them. There are 16 residues in the CDR3. DNA for the CDR3: TGCAGTGCTACGACTTTGTTAACGTTAAGCACAGATACGCAGTATTTT. Amino acid sequence: CSATTLLTLSTDTQYF.

This clonotype was seen repeatedly, ten times or more. Compared with germline, one end of the junction differs, possibly owing to a read error. The chain combines TRBV5-1 with TRBJ1-2; a possible D gene is TRBD1 (5 bases). The CDR3 length is 13 residues. The V gene's germline CDR1 is SGHRS and CDR2 YFSETQ. The CDR3 loop is CASSLGGAYGYTF. In DNA, the CDR3 is TGTGCCAGCAGTTTAGGAGGGGCCTATGGCTACACCTTC.

This clonotype showed up just a few times. V gene TRBV21-1 combines with J gene TRBJ2-7; the table gives TRBD2 as D, unverified against the DNA. TRBV21-1 constitutes a pseudogene. The CDR3 is 15 amino acids. CDR3 loop: CASTTPVTSGYEQYV. The CDR3 nucleotides read TGTGCCAGCACCACGCCCGTGACTAGCGGGTACGAGCAGTACGTC.

V usage is TRBV5-1 and J usage is TRBJ2-1; D unclear. V shed 0 bases and J shed 7 bases, with 20 bases lying between them. CDR3 length: 17 residues. Per germline, CDR1 SGHRS and CDR2 YFSETQ. The CDR3 loop reads CASSLGPSGMVGNEQFF. The CDR3 DNA reads TGCGCCAGCAGCTTGGGACCCTCAGGAATGGTAGGAAATGAGCAGTTCTTC.

This clonotype appeared a few times. V and J are TRBV20-1 and TRBJ2-7; 12 nucleotides match TRBD2. The J segment lost 6 bases and the V segment lost 0 bases, leaving 3 bases of the junction unmatched. Germline CDR1 and CDR2: DFQATT and SNEGSKA (reference sequence). CDR3 size: 14 residues. For the CDR3, the DNA is TGCAGTGCTAGAGATTGGACTAGCGGGACCGAGCAGTACTTC. Translation: CSARDWTSGTEQYF.

This chain uses TRBV29-1 with TRBJ1-2, with unresolved D. This CDR3 has 11 residues. The V gene lost 2 bases and the J gene lost 2 bases, with 3 bases spanning the gap. Germline loops: CDR1 SQVTM, CDR2 ANQGSEA. In DNA, the CDR3 is TGCAGCGTTGAACGAAACTATGGCTACACCTTC. Translating gives CSVERNYGYTF.

The chain joins TRBV3-1 to TRBJ2-7, with TRBD2 matching 13 bases. Germline CDR1 and CDR2: LGHDT and YNNKEL (reference sequence). CDR3 length: 16 residues. Germline trimming cut 4 bases from V and 6 bases from J; bases unmatched to any gene: 9. The CDR3 bases are TGTGCCAGCAGCCCCACACTAGCGGGAGGGCTCATCGAGCAGTACGTC. It translates to CASSPTLAGGLIEQYV.

This chain joins TRBV20-1 and TRBJ2-5; TRBD2 matches at 8 bases. The CDR3 totals 13 residues. V lost 3 bases to trimming and J lost 4 bases; unmatched junction nucleotides: 4. CDR1 is DFQATT and CDR2 is SNEGSKA in the germline V gene (reference sequence). The chain's CDR3 is CSARSGSLETQYF. The DNA of the CDR3 is TGCAGTGCTAGGAGCGGGAGTCTAGAGACCCAGTACTTC.

This clonotype was seen a few times. The CDR3 region has the DNA TGTGCCAGCAGCACCCAAGGATGGGGGAGTCAGCCCCAGCATTTT. This gives the protein CASSTQGWGSQPQHF. V and J are TRBV12-3 or TRBV12-4 and TRBJ1-5; maybe TRBD1 (5 bases). CDR3 size: 15 residues. V lost 6 bases, J lost 6 bases, and 18 bases lay in between.

This clonotype appeared a few times. The CDR3 reads CASSLDAGMGTDTQYF. Written as DNA, the CDR3 is TGTGCCAGCAGCTTAGATGCGGGAATGGGCACAGATACGCAGTATTTT. The V gene is TRBV11-2, the J gene TRBJ2-3; D is possibly TRBD2 (6 bases). The V gene's germline CDR1 is SGHAT and CDR2 FQNNGV. Trimming removed 0 bases at V and 1 base at J, with 11 bases between. The CDR3 runs to 16 residues. The whole variable domain, remainder taken from reference TRBV11-2 and TRBJ2-3, is EAGVAQSPRYKIIEKRQSVAFWCNPISGHATLYWYQQILGQGPKLLIQFQNNGVVDDSQLPKDRFSAERLKGVDSTLKIQPAKLEDSAVYLCASSLDAGMGTDTQYFGPGTRLTVL.

V is TRBV12-3 or TRBV12-4 and J is TRBJ2-7; no reliable D call. Trimming removed 5 bases from V and 3 bases from J, with 8 bases in between. This CDR3 has 12 amino acids. In DNA form, the CDR3 reads TGTGCCAGCAGTCTGCAGGTCTACGAGCAGTACTTC. Its translation: CASSLQVYEQYF.

This clonotype has just a few counts. This chain links TRBV30 with TRBJ1-4; 9 bases fit TRBD1. This CDR3 spans 13 amino acids. Trimming took 5 bases from V and 8 from J; bases not matched to a gene: 6. The germline CDR1 and CDR2 sequences are GTSNPN and SVGIG (reference sequence). The DNA of the CDR3 is TGTGCCTGGGTCGGGACAGGGAAAGAAAAACTGTTTTTT. The encoded protein is CAWVGTGKEKLFF.

This sequence joins TRBV7-8 and TRBJ2-1; 9 bases fit TRBD2. With 5 bases clipped from V and 2 bases from J, the junction kept 10 bases outside the gene matches. This CDR3 region has 17 residues. Per germline, CDR1 SGHVS and CDR2 FQNEAQ. CDR3 sequence: CASSVVWASGTYNEQFF. CDR3 sequence (DNA): TGTGCCAGCAGCGTTGTCTGGGCTAGCGGGACCTACAATGAGCAGTTCTTC.

This clonotype appeared once. The CDR3 sequence: CSVEDRGLYGYTF. CDR3 DNA: TGCAGCGTTGAAGATAGGGGGCTCTATGGCTACACCTTC. The chain joins TRBV29-1 to TRBJ1-2; 7 bases line up with TRBD1. Trimming took 0 bases from V and 4 from J; bases not matched to a gene: 2. Germline V CDR1 and CDR2: SQVTM, ANQGSEA. CDR3 length: 13 amino acids.

This sequence joins TRBV14 and TRBJ1-1; no clear D. V was cut by 4 bases and J by 3 bases, with 9 bases left in between. Germline-derived CDR1 and CDR2 are SGHDN and FVKESK. The CDR3 is made up of 13 amino acids. CDR3 protein: CASSRVQYTEAFF. The DNA of the CDR3 is TGTGCCAGCAGCCGGGTTCAGTACACTGAAGCTTTCTTT.

This clonotype was counted only a few times. V usage is TRBV4-1 and J usage is TRBJ2-3; TRBD2 matches 9 bases. The CDR3 is 16 residues long. V lost 4 bases and J lost 0; bases outside the gene matches: 5. Germline CDR1 is MGHRA and CDR2 is YSYEKL. The CDR3 loop is CASSRELAGSTDTQYF. CDR3 DNA sequence: TGCGCCAGCAGCCGGGAACTAGCGGGTAGCACAGATACGCAGTATTTT.

The rearrangement links TRBV5-1 to TRBJ1-1; D might be TRBD1 (5 bases). V was trimmed by 2 bases and J by 1 base, leaving 9 bases between them. The CDR3 is 14 residues long. Germline V gene sequence: CDR1 SGHRS, CDR2 YFSETQ. CDR3 sequence (DNA): TGCGCCAGCAGCTTACAGGTACAGAACACTGAAGCTTTCTTT. This codes for CASSLQVQNTEAFF.

The sample holds a few counts of this clonotype. V and J are TRBV2 and TRBJ2-7; 8 bases are a match to TRBD2. CDR1 is SNHLY, CDR2 FYNNEI, per germline. This CDR3 is 14 amino acids long. The ends lost 9 bases at V and 7 bases at J; junction bases unmatched: 14. CDR3 residues: CASFSGSVSKEQYV. In DNA, the CDR3 is TGTGCCAGTTTCAGCGGGAGCGTTTCTAAAGAGCAGTACGTC.

V and J are TRBV4-2 and TRBJ2-3; 10 bases are a match to TRBD2. The CDR3 consists of 14 residues. CDR1 is LGHNA, CDR2 YNFKEQ, per germline. J was trimmed by 4 bases and V by 5 bases; bases with no gene match: 3. The CDR3 nucleotides are TGTGCCAGCAGCTTCCTAGCGGGAGCAGATACGCAGTATTTT. This translates into CASSFLAGADTQYF.

A few counts support this clonotype. The chain recombines TRBV7-9 with TRBJ2-1; D perhaps matches TRBD2 (5 bases). The CDR3 spans 14 residues. In germline, CDR1 is SEHNR, CDR2 FQNEAQ (reference sequence). V shed 0 bases and J shed 7 bases, with 10 bases lying between them. CDR3 bases: TGTGCCAGCAGCTTAGCGGGAGTTACTAATGAGCAGTTCTTC. It codes for CASSLAGVTNEQFF.